Listed here is a single T cell receptor beta chain. Its antigen is as yet unknown. The CDR3 has 15 residues. V lost 2 bases and J lost 4, with 15 bases in between. The germline gives CDR1 SGHDT, CDR2 YYEEEE. The table came from immunoSEQ multiplex PCR; TCRdb's copy has only in-frame clones and leaves some out. This sample has around 320,000 clones, with about nine tenths found just once. Treatment denoted: roughly 19 received Ad26.COV2.S at low or high dose, single or two shots; 5 received placebo; per-sample allocation not given. Following the first vaccine or placebo injection, samples were taken on day 63. Adults aged 18-55 years in Boston included the donor. Expressing Wuhan-strain SARS-CoV-2 spike, an Ad26 vector served as the vaccine. This record belongs to a study of Ad26.COV2.S vaccination and SARS-CoV-2 variants. General observations from the study: The placebo group had lower spike-specific TCR breadth than the vaccine recipients did. Vaccine recipients and placebo recipients showed similar non-spike TCR breadth.

The chain couples TRBV5-6 to TRBJ2-5, with D perhaps matching TRBD1 or TRBD2 (5 bases each). The sample here was peripheral blood, taken in a trial of Ad26.COV2.S vaccine versus placebo. The sequence was obtained from a person between 18 and 59 years old who received the Ad26.COV2.S COVID-19 vaccine or a placebo. For the CDR3, the DNA is TGTGCCAGCAGCTTCCTGGGGGAAGCCGGAGAGACCCAGTACTTC. It specifies CASSFLGEAGETQYF.